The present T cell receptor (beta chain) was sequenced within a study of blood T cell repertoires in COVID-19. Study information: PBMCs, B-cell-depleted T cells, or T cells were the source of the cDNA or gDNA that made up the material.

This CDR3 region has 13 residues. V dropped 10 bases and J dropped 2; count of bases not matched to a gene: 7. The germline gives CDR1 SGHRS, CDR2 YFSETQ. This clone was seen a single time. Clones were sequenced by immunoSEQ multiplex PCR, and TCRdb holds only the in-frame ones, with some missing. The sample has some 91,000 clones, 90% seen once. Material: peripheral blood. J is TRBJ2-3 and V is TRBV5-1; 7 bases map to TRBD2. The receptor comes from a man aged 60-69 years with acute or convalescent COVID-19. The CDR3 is CARGGIFTDTQYF. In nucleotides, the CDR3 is TGCGCCCGCGGGGGTATATTCACAGATACGCAGTATTTT.